This is a list of T cell receptor beta chains from one sample in a study of PD-1 blockade in mismatch repair-deficient tumors. The protocol was immunoSEQ multiplex PCR, while the TCRdb copy is restricted to in-frame clones and leaves out a portion. The sample has 9,000 to 10,000 clones, about 85% seen once. Sequenced material: PBMCs, taken 46 weeks after starting pembrolizumab. These receptors all stem from an adult with mismatch repair-deficient cancer. The CDR3 runs from the conserved cysteine through the conserved F or W. The order of the fields is D gene, V gene, clone size, J gene, CDR3 protein, CDR3 DNA. D genes are given only for firm matches. The listing skips clone size in some rows; elsewhere it reads once, few, many or a size class.

D: TRBD2; V: TRBV7-2; size: once; J: TRBJ2-1; CDR3: CASSQGNRGGAYNEQFF; DNA: TGTGCCAGCAGTCAGGGAAATCGGGGGGGGGCCTACAATGAGCAGTTCTTC
D: NA; V: TRBV5-6; size: NA; J: TRBJ1-1; CDR3: CASSLAGADGVNTEAFF; DNA: TGTGCCAGCAGCTTGGCGGGTGCGGACGGGGTGAACACTGAAGCTTTCTTT
D: TRBD1; V: TRBV28; size: NA; J: TRBJ2-7; CDR3: CASSFSHRDRTYEQYF; DNA: TGTGCCAGCAGTTTCTCCCACCGGGACAGGACCTACGAGCAGTACTTC
D: TRBD2; V: TRBV19; size: NA; J: TRBJ2-1; CDR3: CASSSSGRWNEQFF; DNA: TGTGCCAGTAGTTCTAGCGGGAGGTGGAATGAGCAGTTCTTC
D: NA; V: TRBV30; size: NA; J: TRBJ2-3; CDR3: CAWSMASLGTQYF; DNA: TGTGCCTGGAGTATGGCTAGTCTGGGTACGCAGTATTTT
D: NA; V: TRBV27; size: NA; J: TRBJ2-1; CDR3: CASSLTETYNEQFF; DNA: TGTGCCAGCAGTTTGACAGAGACTTACAATGAGCAGTTCTTC
D: TRBD2; V: TRBV9; size: NA; J: TRBJ2-5; CDR3: CASSARTSGGNQYF; DNA: TGTGCCAGCAGCGCCAGGACTAGCGGGGGTAACCAGTACTTC
D: NA; V: TRBV19; size: NA; J: TRBJ2-3; CDR3: CASSNFASTDTQYF; DNA: TGTGCCAGTAGTAACTTCGCTAGCACAGATACGCAGTATTTT
D: TRBD1; V: TRBV5-1; size: NA; J: TRBJ1-1; CDR3: CASSLRDRANTEAFF; DNA: TGCGCCAGCAGCTTGCGGGACAGGGCTAACACTGAAGCTTTCTTT
D: TRBD1; V: TRBV7-2; size: NA; J: TRBJ2-7; CDR3: CASSLGTGNPYEQYF; DNA: TGTGCCAGCAGCTTAGGGACAGGAAACCCCTACGAGCAGTACTTC
D: NA; V: TRBV6-5; size: few; J: TRBJ2-7; CDR3: CASSRPTQETQYF; DNA: TGTGCCAGCAGTCGACCCACACAGGAGACGCAGTACTTC
D: TRBD2; V: TRBV6-6; size: few; J: TRBJ2-7; CDR3: CASSPGLAGAEGGQYF; DNA: TGTGCCAGCAGCCCCGGACTAGCGGGGGCGGAGGGCGGGCAGTACTTC
D: NA; V: TRBV6-5; size: NA; J: TRBJ2-3; CDR3: CASSYRGHSTDTQYF; DNA: TGTGCCAGCAGTTACAGGGGACACAGCACAGATACGCAGTATTTT
D: TRBD1; V: TRBV27; size: NA; J: TRBJ2-1; CDR3: CATAGGDHPWGEQFF; DNA: TGTGCCACCGCAGGGGGCGATCACCCCTGGGGGGAGCAGTTCTTC
D: TRBD2; V: TRBV27; size: few; J: TRBJ2-7; CDR3: CASSLLRGGDEQYF; DNA: TGTGCCAGCAGTTTATTACGGGGGGGCGACGAGCAGTACTTC
D: TRBD1; V: TRBV5-1; size: NA; J: TRBJ2-2; CDR3: CASSPSGQGAPGELFF; DNA: TGCGCCAGCAGCCCATCAGGACAGGGGGCACCCGGGGAGCTGTTTTTT
D: NA; V: TRBV6-5; size: NA; J: TRBJ1-6; CDR3: CASSYSQINNSPLHF; DNA: TGTGCCAGCAGTTACTCTCAGATTAATAATTCACCCCTCCACTTT
D: TRBD1; V: TRBV5-4; size: NA; J: TRBJ2-5; CDR3: CASSSGPTGGRETQYF; DNA: TGTGCCAGCAGCTCCGGCCCCACAGGGGGCAGGGAGACCCAGTACTTC
D: TRBD1; V: TRBV11-2; size: NA; J: TRBJ1-1; CDR3: CASSLWDKDRGNTEAFF; DNA: TGTGCCAGCAGCTTATGGGACAAGGACAGGGGGAACACTGAAGCTTTCTTT
D: NA; V: TRBV7-9; size: NA; J: TRBJ2-7; CDR3: CASSLSGIVYEQYF; DNA: TGTGCCAGCAGCTTATCGGGGATAGTCTACGAGCAGTACTTC
D: TRBD2; V: TRBV30; size: NA; J: TRBJ2-5; CDR3: CAWSRYPSGSSGETQYF; DNA: TGTGCCTGGAGTCGGTATCCTAGCGGGAGTTCTGGGGAGACCCAGTACTTC
D: NA; V: TRBV7-9; size: NA; J: TRBJ2-1; CDR3: CASSFATSSYNEQFF; DNA: TGTGCCAGCAGCTTCGCGACAAGCAGCTACAATGAGCAGTTCTTC
D: TRBD1; V: TRBV12-5; size: NA; J: TRBJ2-7; CDR3: CASGLVILDRGKSYEQYF; DNA: TGTGCTAGTGGTTTGGTCATCCTGGACAGGGGGAAATCCTACGAGCAGTACTTC
D: NA; V: TRBV5-6; size: NA; J: TRBJ2-1; CDR3: CASSFRRSYNEQFF; DNA: TGTGCCAGCAGCTTTCGGAGGTCCTACAATGAGCAGTTCTTC